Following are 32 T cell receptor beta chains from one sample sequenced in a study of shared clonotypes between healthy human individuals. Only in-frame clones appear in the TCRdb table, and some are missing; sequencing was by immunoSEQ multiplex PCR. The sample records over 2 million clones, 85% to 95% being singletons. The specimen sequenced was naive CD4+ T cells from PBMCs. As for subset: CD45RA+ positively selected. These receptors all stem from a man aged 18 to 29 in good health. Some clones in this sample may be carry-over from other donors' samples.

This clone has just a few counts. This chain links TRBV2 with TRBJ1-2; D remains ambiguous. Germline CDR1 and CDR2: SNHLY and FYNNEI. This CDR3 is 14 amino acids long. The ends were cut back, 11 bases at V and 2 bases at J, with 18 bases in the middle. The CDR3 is CAGLRSTINYGYTF. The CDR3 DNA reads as TGTGCCGGCCTCCGATCCACTATCAACTATGGCTACACCTTC.

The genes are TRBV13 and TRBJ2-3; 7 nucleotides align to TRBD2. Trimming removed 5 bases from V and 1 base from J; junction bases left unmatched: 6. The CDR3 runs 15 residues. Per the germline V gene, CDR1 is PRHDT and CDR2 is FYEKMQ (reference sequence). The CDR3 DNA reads TGTGCCAGCAGCCCCCTGGGGGGGGGCACAGATACGCAGTATTTT. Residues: CASSPLGGGTDTQYF.

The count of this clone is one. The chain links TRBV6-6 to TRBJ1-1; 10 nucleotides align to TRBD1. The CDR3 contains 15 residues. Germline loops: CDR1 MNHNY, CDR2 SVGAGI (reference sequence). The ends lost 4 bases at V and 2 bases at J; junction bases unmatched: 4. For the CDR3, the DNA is TGTGCCAGCAGTTTCGGACAGGGGGTAAACACTGAAGCTTTCTTT. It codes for CASSFGQGVNTEAFF.

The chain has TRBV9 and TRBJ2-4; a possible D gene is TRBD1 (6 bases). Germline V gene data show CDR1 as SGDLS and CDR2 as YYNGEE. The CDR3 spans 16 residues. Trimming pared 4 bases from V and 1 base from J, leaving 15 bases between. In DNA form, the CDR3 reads TGTGCCAGCAGCCCCAAGGGGGTTACTGCCAAAAACATTCAGTACTTC. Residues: CASSPKGVTAKNIQYF.

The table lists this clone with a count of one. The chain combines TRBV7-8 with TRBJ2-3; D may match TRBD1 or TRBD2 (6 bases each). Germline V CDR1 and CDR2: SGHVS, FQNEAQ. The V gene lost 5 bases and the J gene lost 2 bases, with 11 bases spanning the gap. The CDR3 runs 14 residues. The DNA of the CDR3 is TGTGCCAGCAGCCGCGGGACAATCACAGATACGCAGTATTTT. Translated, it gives CASSRGTITDTQYF.

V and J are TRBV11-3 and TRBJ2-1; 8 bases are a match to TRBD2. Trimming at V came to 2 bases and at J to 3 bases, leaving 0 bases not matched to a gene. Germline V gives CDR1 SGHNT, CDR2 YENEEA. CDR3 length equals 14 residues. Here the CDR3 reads CASSLREGYNEQFF. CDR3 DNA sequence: TGTGCCAGCAGCTTACGGGAGGGCTACAATGAGCAGTTCTTC.

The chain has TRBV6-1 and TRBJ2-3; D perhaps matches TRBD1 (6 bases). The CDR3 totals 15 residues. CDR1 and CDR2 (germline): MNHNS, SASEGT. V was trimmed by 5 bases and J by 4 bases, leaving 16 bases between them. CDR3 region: CASSRTRGSSDTQYF. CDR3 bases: TGTGCCAGCAGTAGAACTAGGGGGTCCTCAGATACGCAGTATTTT.

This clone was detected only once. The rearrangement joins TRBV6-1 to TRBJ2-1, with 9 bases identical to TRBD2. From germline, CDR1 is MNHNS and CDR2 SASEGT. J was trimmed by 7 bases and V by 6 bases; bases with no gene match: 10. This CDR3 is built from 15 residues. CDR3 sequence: CASSYSGSPLNEQFF. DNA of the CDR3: TGTGCCAGCAGCTATAGCGGGAGTCCCCTAAATGAGCAGTTCTTC.

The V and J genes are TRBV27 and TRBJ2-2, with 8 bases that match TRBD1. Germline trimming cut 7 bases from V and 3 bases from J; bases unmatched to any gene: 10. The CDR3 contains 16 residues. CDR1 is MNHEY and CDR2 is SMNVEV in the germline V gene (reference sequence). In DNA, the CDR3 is TGTGCCAGCAATCCTGGGACAGGCCGCGACACCGGGGAGCTGTTTTTT. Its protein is CASNPGTGRDTGELFF.

The chain's CDR3 is CASSTQPHTGTPHFAGELFF. The CDR3 DNA sequence: TGCGCCAGCAGCACGCAACCCCATACCGGGACACCTCATTTTGCCGGGGAGCTGTTTTTT. The genes are TRBV5-1 and TRBJ2-2; D is perhaps TRBD1 (6 bases). This CDR3 is built from 20 residues. Germline V gene lookup returns CDR1 SGHRS and CDR2 YFSETQ. V lost 4 bases and J 6 bases, leaving 31 bases between the germline ends. Full variable domain (rest looked up from reference TRBV5-1 and TRBJ2-2): KAGVTQTPRYLIKTRGQQVTLSCSPISGHRSVSWYQQTPGQGLQFLFEYFSETQRNKGNFPGRFSGRQFSNSRSEMNVSTLELGDSALYLCASSTQPHTGTPHFAGELFFGEGSRLTVL.

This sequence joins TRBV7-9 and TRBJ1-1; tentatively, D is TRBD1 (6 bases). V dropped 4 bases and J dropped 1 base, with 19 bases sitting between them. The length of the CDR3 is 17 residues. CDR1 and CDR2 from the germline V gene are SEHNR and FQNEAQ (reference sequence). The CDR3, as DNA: TGTGCCAGCAGCTCGTTCCCGTACAGGGCTTCGAACACTGAAGCTTTCTTT. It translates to CASSSFPYRASNTEAFF.

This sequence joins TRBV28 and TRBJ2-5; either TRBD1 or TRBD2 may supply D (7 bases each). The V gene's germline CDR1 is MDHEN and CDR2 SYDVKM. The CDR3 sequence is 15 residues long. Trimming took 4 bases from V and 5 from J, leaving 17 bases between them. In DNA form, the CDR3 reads TGTGCCAGCAGTTCCCCAGGGGGGGGGCTCGAGACCCAGTACTTC. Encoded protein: CASSSPGGGLETQYF.

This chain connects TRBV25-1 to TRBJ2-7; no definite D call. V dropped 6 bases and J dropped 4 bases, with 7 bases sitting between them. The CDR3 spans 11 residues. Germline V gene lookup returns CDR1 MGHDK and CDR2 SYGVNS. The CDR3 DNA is TGTGCCAGCAGAACTCATTACGAGCAGTACTTC. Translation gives CASRTHYEQYF.

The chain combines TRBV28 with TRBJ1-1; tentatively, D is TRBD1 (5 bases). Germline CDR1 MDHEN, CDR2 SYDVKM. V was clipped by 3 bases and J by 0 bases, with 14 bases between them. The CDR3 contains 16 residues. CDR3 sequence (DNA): TGTGCCAGCAGTTTCCAGGGCTGGAGAATGAACACTGAAGCTTTCTTT. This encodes CASSFQGWRMNTEAFF.

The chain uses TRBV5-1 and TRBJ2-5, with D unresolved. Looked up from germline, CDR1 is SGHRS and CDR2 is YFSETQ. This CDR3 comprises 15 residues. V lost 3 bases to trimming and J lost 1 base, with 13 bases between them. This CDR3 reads CASSSIQVIQETQYF. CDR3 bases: TGCGCCAGCAGCTCCATTCAGGTTATCCAAGAGACCCAGTACTTC.

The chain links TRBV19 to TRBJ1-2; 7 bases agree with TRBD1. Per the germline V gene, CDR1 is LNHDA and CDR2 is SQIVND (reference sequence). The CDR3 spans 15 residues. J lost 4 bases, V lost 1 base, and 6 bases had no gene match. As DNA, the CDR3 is TGTGCCAGTAGTATAGGGGGGACAGCGACCTATGGCTACACCTTC. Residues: CASSIGGTATYGYTF.

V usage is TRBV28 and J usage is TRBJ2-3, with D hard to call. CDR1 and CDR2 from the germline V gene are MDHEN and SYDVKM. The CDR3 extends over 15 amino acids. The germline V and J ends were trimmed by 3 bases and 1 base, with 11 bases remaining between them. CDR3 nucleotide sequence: TGTGCCAGCAGTTTGGCACACCTCGGCACAGATACGCAGTATTTT. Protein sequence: CASSLAHLGTDTQYF.

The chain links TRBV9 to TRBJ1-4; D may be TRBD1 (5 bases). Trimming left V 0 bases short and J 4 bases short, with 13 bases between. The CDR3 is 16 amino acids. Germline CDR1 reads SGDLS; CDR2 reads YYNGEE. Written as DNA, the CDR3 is TGTGCCAGCAGCGTAGGGGGCTCCTCGGGTAATGAAAAACTGTTTTTT. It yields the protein CASSVGGSSGNEKLFF.

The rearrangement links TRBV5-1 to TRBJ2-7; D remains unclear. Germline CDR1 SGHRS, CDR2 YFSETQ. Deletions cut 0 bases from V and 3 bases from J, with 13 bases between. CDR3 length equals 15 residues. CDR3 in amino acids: CASSLAGKTDYEQYF. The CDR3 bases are TGCGCCAGCAGCTTGGCCGGAAAGACGGACTACGAGCAGTACTTC.

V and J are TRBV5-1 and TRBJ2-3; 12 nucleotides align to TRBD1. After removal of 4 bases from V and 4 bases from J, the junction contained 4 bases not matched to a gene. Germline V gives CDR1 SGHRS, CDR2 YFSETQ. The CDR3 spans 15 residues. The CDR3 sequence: CASSTGTGGPDTQYF. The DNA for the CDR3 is TGCGCCAGCAGCACCGGGACAGGGGGCCCAGATACGCAGTATTTT.

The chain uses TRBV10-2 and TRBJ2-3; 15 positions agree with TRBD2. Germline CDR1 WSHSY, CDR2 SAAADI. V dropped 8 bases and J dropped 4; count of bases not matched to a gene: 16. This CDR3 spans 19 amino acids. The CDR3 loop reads CASVSGLAGGPNPPDTQYF. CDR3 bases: TGCGCCAGCGTTTCGGGACTAGCGGGAGGCCCAAACCCCCCAGATACGCAGTATTTT.

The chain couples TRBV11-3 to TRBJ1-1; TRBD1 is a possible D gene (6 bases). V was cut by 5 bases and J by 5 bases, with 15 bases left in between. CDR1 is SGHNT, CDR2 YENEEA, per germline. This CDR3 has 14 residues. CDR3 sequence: CASSTTGSRTEAFF. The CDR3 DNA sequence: TGTGCCAGCAGCACTACAGGGAGTCGGACTGAAGCTTTCTTT.

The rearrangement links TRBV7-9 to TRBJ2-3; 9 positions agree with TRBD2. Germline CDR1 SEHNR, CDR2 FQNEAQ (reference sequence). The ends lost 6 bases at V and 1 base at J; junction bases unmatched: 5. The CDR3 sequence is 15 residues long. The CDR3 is CASSDRTSGTDTQYF. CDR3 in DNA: TGTGCCAGCAGTGACAGGACTAGCGGCACAGATACGCAGTATTTT.

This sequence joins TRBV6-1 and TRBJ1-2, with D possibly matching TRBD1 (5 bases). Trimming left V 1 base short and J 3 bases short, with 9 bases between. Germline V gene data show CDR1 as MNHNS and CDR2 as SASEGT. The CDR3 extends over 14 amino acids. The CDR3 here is CASSEVGGYYGYTF. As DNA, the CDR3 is TGTGCCAGCAGTGAAGTGGGGGGATACTATGGCTACACCTTC.

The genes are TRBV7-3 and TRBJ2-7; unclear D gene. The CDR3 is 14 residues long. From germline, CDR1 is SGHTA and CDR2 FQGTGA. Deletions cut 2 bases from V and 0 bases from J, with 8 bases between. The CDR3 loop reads CASSLQRLSYEQYF. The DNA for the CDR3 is TGTGCCAGCAGCTTACAGCGCCTCTCCTACGAGCAGTACTTC.

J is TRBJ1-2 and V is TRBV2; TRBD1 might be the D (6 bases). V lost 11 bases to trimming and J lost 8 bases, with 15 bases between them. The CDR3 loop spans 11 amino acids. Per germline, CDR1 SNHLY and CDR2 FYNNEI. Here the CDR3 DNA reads TGTGCCGATGGAGGGGGAGGCGGCTACACCTTC. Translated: CADGGGGGYTF.

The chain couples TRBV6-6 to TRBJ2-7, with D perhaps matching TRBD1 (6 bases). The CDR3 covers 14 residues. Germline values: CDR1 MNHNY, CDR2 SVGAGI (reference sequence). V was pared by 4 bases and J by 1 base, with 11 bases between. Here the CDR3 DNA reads TGTGCCAGCAGTTCTCGGACAGCGTCCTACGAGCAGTACTTC. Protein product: CASSSRTASYEQYF.

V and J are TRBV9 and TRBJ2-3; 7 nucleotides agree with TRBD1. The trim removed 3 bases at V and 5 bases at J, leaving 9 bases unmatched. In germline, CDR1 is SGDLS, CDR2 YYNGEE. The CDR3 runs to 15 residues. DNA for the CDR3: TGTGCCAGCAGCGCTAGGGCCCAGGGGGTAGATACGCAGTATTTT. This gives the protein CASSARAQGVDTQYF.

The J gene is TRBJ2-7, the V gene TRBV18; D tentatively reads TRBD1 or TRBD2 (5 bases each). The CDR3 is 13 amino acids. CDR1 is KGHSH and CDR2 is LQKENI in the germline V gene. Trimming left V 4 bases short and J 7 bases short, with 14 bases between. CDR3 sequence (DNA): TGTGCCAGCTCACGGGACCCGATGAGGGAGCAGTACTTC. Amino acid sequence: CASSRDPMREQYF.

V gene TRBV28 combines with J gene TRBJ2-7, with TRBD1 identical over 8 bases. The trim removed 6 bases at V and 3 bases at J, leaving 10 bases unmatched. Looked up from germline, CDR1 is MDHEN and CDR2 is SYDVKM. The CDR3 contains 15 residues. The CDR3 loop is CASSRVRQGNYEQYF. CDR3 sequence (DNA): TGTGCCAGCAGCCGAGTTCGACAGGGGAACTACGAGCAGTACTTC.

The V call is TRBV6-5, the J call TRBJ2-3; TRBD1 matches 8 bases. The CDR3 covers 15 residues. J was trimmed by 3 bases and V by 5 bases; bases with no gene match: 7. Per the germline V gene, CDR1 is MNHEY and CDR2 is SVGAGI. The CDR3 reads CASSTTGDGTDTQYF. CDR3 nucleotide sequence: TGTGCCAGCAGTACGACAGGGGATGGAACAGATACGCAGTATTTT.

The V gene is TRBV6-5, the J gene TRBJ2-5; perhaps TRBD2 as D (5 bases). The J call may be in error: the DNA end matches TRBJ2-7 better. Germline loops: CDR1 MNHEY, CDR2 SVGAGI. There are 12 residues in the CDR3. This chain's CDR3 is CASTSRVYEQYF. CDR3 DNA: TGTGCCAGCACCTCGAGGGTGTACGAGCAGTACTTC.